Below, 32 T cell receptor beta chains from the same sample are listed, as sequenced in a study of blood T cell repertoires in COVID-19. Profiling relied on immunoSEQ multiplex PCR, and the TCRdb table lists in-frame clones only, not all of them. The sample consists of roughly 78,000 clones, around 78% of them appearing once. Sample: peripheral blood. The receptors here all came from a woman older than 75 with acute or convalescent COVID-19.

The chain couples TRBV11-3 to TRBJ1-1, with 7 bases identical to TRBD1. The germline V gene encodes CDR1 SGHNT and CDR2 YENEEA. Trimming removed 1 base from V and 5 bases from J; junction bases left unmatched: 7. CDR3 length: 15 residues. The CDR3 region is CASSLGDRARTEAFF. In nucleotides, the CDR3 is TGTGCCAGCAGCTTAGGTGACAGGGCCCGTACTGAAGCTTTCTTT.

CDR3 sequence (DNA): TGTGCCAGCAGAAACAGGGGCTACGAGCAGTACTTC. Its protein product is CASRNRGYEQYF. The rearrangement links TRBV6-5 to TRBJ2-7; 7 bases line up with TRBD1. The CDR3 has 12 residues. Unmatched junction bases numbered 2, after V lost 6 bases and J lost 3 bases. In germline, CDR1 is MNHEY, CDR2 SVGAGI.

The chain has TRBV10-3 and TRBJ2-2; a possible D gene is TRBD1 (6 bases). The CDR3 is 13 residues long. The germline V gene has CDR1 ENHRY and CDR2 SYGVKD. The V end lost 6 bases, the J end lost 5 bases, and 10 bases lay between the germline ends. The CDR3 DNA sequence: TGTGCCATCAGCGGGACACCTACCGGGGAGCTGTTTTTT. Protein: CAISGTPTGELFF.

The chain uses TRBV15 and TRBJ2-7; D perhaps matches TRBD2 (5 bases). V shed 6 bases and J shed 0 bases, with 12 bases lying between them. The length of the CDR3 is 14 residues. Germline V gene sequence: CDR1 LNHNV, CDR2 YYDKDF (reference sequence). DNA of the CDR3: TGTGCCACCAGAGTACGGGAATACTCCTACGAGCAGTACTTC. Its translation: CATRVREYSYEQYF.

This chain uses TRBV28 with TRBJ1-1; D unresolved. V lost 6 bases and J 5 bases, leaving 13 bases between the germline ends. CDR3 size: 13 residues. The germline V gene encodes CDR1 MDHEN and CDR2 SYDVKM. In DNA, the CDR3 is TGTGCCAGCAGGTACCCTACTAGGACTGAAGCTTTCTTT. It is translated as CASRYPTRTEAFF.

The rearrangement uses TRBV6-5 and TRBJ1-1; TRBD1 is a possible D gene (5 bases). This CDR3 spans 15 amino acids. V was trimmed by 0 bases and J by 0 bases, leaving 8 bases between them. Germline CDR1 reads MNHEY; CDR2 reads SVGAGI. CDR3 loop: CASSYSKQVNTEAFF. Here the CDR3 DNA reads TGTGCCAGCAGTTACTCGAAACAGGTGAACACTGAAGCTTTCTTT.

This rearrangement joins TRBV2 to TRBJ1-2; TRBD1 might be the D (6 bases). V was clipped by 6 bases and J by 2 bases, with 10 bases between them. Germline assignment: CDR1 SNHLY and CDR2 FYNNEI. The length of the CDR3 is 13 residues. The CDR3 DNA follows: TGTGCCAGCAGCCCCGACAGGAACTATGGCTACACCTTC. Encoded protein: CASSPDRNYGYTF.

The chain is built from TRBV19 and TRBJ2-1; D is uncertain. The ends were cut back, 3 bases at V and 3 bases at J, with 6 bases in the middle. The germline gives CDR1 LNHDA, CDR2 SQIVND (reference sequence). The CDR3 length is 13 residues. This CDR3 reads CASSMSNYNEQFF. DNA for the CDR3: TGTGCCAGTAGTATGTCCAACTACAATGAGCAGTTCTTC.

In this sample, this clone turned up a few times. Its ends do not fully match the called genes, so a read error is possible. The rearrangement joins TRBV12-3 or TRBV12-4 to TRBJ1-2; D not certain. The length of the CDR3 is 12 residues. In nucleotides, the CDR3 is TGTGCCAGCAGTTTGGGTACTCCAGGAAAAGTCTTC. Its protein product is CASSLGTPGKVF.

This clone showed up just a few times. The chain is built from TRBV19 and TRBJ1-3; no definite D call. V shed 7 bases and J shed 0 bases, with 4 bases lying between them. The CDR3 sequence is 12 residues long. Germline V gene lookup returns CDR1 LNHDA and CDR2 SQIVND (reference sequence). The CDR3 sequence is CASTVSGNTIYF. The CDR3 nucleotides read TGTGCCAGTACAGTCTCTGGAAACACCATATATTTT.

The V and J genes are TRBV6-5 and TRBJ1-1; D possibly corresponds to TRBD1 (5 bases). CDR1 is MNHEY, CDR2 SVGAGI, per germline. This CDR3 is 15 amino acids long. V dropped 6 bases and J dropped 1 base, with 15 bases sitting between them. The CDR3 DNA is TGTGCCAGCAGCGCGACGACAGCATGGAACACTGAAGCTTTCTTT. Residues: CASSATTAWNTEAFF.

This chain links TRBV11-2 with TRBJ2-7; 7 nucleotides align to TRBD2. Germline V gives CDR1 SGHAT, CDR2 FQNNGV. This CDR3 contains 15 residues. Unmatched junction bases numbered 3, after V lost 1 base and J lost 0 bases. CDR3 coding DNA: TGTGCCAGCAGCTTAGCCGGGACTAACTCCTACGAGCAGTACTTC. Translated, it gives CASSLAGTNSYEQYF.

The CDR3 region is CASSHGGGGPSYEQYF. In nucleotides, the CDR3 is TGTGCCAGCAGCCATGGGGGCGGGGGACCCTCCTACGAGCAGTACTTC. The chain links TRBV7-9 to TRBJ2-7; possible D gene TRBD2, 7 bases. V was shortened by 5 bases and J by 0 bases, with 17 bases between the two germline ends. This CDR3 comprises 16 residues. Germline-derived CDR1 and CDR2 are SEHNR and FQNEAQ (reference sequence). The variable domain in full, with the rest retrieved from reference TRBV7-9 and TRBJ2-7, is DTGVSQNPRHKITKRGQNVTFRCDPISEHNRLYWYRQTLGQGPEFLTYFQNEAQLEKSRLLSDRFSAERPKGSFSTLEIQRTEQGDSAMYLCASSHGGGGPSYEQYFGPGTRLTVT.

The chain has TRBV11-2 and TRBJ2-1; a possible D gene is TRBD1 (6 bases). The CDR3 has 13 residues. CDR1 is SGHAT and CDR2 is FQNNGV in the germline V gene. Trimming pared 6 bases from V and 7 bases from J, leaving 13 bases between. Written as DNA, the CDR3 is TGTGCCAGCAGACCAGGGGCCGGAAATGAGCAGTTCTTC. Protein product: CASRPGAGNEQFF.

V usage is TRBV7-8 and J usage is TRBJ1-3; TRBD1 matches 10 bases. Unmatched junction bases numbered 13, after V lost 10 bases and J lost 4 bases. CDR1 and CDR2 (germline): SGHVS, FQNEAQ. CDR3 length: 16 residues. The CDR3 DNA sequence: TGTGCCACAAGTACGGGACAGGGGACTGGCGGAAACACCATATATTTT. Amino acid sequence: CATSTGQGTGGNTIYF.

This chain joins TRBV18 and TRBJ2-7, with D possibly TRBD1 on 6 matching bases. With 6 bases removed from V and 5 bases from J, the gap between germline ends came to 11 bases. CDR3 length: 12 amino acids. In germline, CDR1 is KGHSH, CDR2 LQKENI. In DNA form, the CDR3 reads TGTGCCAGCTCGCCCAAGGGGGACGAGCAGTACTTC. This translates into CASSPKGDEQYF.

The CDR3 region has the DNA TGTGCCACCAGTGATTTAGCGGGAGGAACCTCTAGCACAGATACGCAGTATTTT. Translated: CATSDLAGGTSSTDTQYF. The chain combines TRBV24-1 with TRBJ2-3; 9 positions match TRBD2. The V and J ends lost 1 base and 0 bases, in that order; junction bases with no gene match: 7. The germline gives CDR1 KGHDR, CDR2 SFDVKD. The CDR3 is made up of 18 amino acids.

V gene TRBV4-1 combines with J gene TRBJ2-3; tentative D call: TRBD2 (6 bases). Looked up from germline, CDR1 is MGHRA and CDR2 is YSYEKL. This CDR3 has 18 amino acids. Between the trimmed V and J ends, which lost 0 bases and 2 bases, there was a span of 18 bases. CDR3 in DNA: TGCGCCAGCAGCCAAGACCGAACTAGCCCATCCTACACAGATACGCAGTATTTT. Translating it yields CASSQDRTSPSYTDTQYF.

The CDR3 nucleotides read TGCGCCAGCAGCCAAGTTGGGACAGCTGTCACTGAAGCTTTCTTT. Translation gives CASSQVGTAVTEAFF. The gene calls are TRBV4-1 and TRBJ1-1; 7 bases line up with TRBD1. V shed 1 base, J shed 4 bases, and the junction held 6 bases outside the gene matches. Germline V CDR1 and CDR2: MGHRA, YSYEKL. The CDR3 is 15 amino acids.

J is TRBJ2-5 and V is TRBV11-2; 10 bases map to TRBD2. The CDR3 sequence is 16 residues long. Germline values: CDR1 SGHAT, CDR2 FQNNGV. The J segment lost 2 bases and the V segment lost 5 bases, leaving 8 bases of the junction unmatched. This chain's CDR3 is CASSPTSGIRQETQYF. The DNA of the CDR3 is TGTGCCAGCAGCCCAACTAGCGGGATAAGACAAGAGACCCAGTACTTC.

The V call is TRBV19, the J call TRBJ2-2; tentative D call: TRBD2 (6 bases). There are 14 residues in the CDR3. With 10 bases removed from V and 4 bases from J, the gap between germline ends came to 16 bases. The germline V gene encodes CDR1 LNHDA and CDR2 SQIVND (reference sequence). CDR3 DNA sequence: TGTGCCACCCGGAGGGCGGCTTCCACCGGGGAGCTGTTTTTT. It codes for CATRRAASTGELFF.

The CDR3 bases are TGTGCCAGCAGTCCATACTCCCAAATAACAGGGGAGAGCTCCTACGAGCAGTACTTC. Translated: CASSPYSQITGESSYEQYF. This sequence joins TRBV27 and TRBJ2-7; 7 nucleotides match TRBD1. CDR3 size: 19 residues. V dropped 5 bases and J dropped 0; count of bases not matched to a gene: 19. CDR1 is MNHEY and CDR2 is SMNVEV in the germline V gene (reference sequence).

This clone was detected only a few times. The rearrangement links TRBV7-2 to TRBJ1-5; 7 nucleotides agree with TRBD1. Unmatched junction bases numbered 9, after V lost 4 bases and J lost 3 bases. The CDR3 sequence is 16 residues long. In germline, CDR1 is SGHTA, CDR2 FQGNSA. The CDR3 region has the DNA TGTGCCAGCAGCTCGGGACAGACCTTCTACAATCAGCCCCAGCATTTT. Its protein product is CASSSGQTFYNQPQHF.

CDR3 loop: CASSFASSTEAFF. CDR3 DNA: TGTGCCAGCAGCTTCGCCTCGAGCACTGAAGCTTTCTTT. The chain recombines TRBV7-8 with TRBJ1-1; D ambiguous. The germline V gene has CDR1 SGHVS and CDR2 FQNEAQ. Trimming shortened V by 3 bases and J by 4 bases, and 9 bases separated the two germline ends. The CDR3 consists of 13 residues.

The chain is built from TRBV19 and TRBJ2-5, with 7 positions matching TRBD2. V dropped 0 bases and J dropped 5; count of bases not matched to a gene: 12. CDR1 is LNHDA, CDR2 SQIVND, per germline (reference sequence). This CDR3 contains 17 residues. CDR3 residues: CASSIDAPGGRGETQYF. The CDR3 nucleotides are TGTGCCAGTAGTATAGACGCCCCGGGCGGGAGAGGGGAGACCCAGTACTTC.

The CDR3 DNA is TGTGCCAGCAGCCTCACCGGACTAGCGGGAGGGGCCTACGAGCAGTACTTC. Translating gives CASSLTGLAGGAYEQYF. The rearrangement joins TRBV2 to TRBJ2-7; 15 nucleotides line up with TRBD2. This CDR3 has 17 residues. Germline assignment: CDR1 SNHLY and CDR2 FYNNEI. V gave up 6 bases and J gave up 2 bases; unmatched junction bases: 8.

The chain has TRBV11-3 and TRBJ2-1; 13 bases are shared with TRBD2. Germline V gives CDR1 SGHNT, CDR2 YENEEA. Trimming cost V 0 bases and J 3 bases; bases outside gene matches: 11. The CDR3 covers 20 residues. CDR3 in amino acids: CASSLEKRDGLAGDYNEQFF. The CDR3 DNA reads TGTGCCAGCAGCTTAGAGAAACGGGACGGACTAGCGGGAGACTACAATGAGCAGTTCTTC.

This clone was seen a few times. This chain links TRBV11-3 with TRBJ1-3; D is ambiguous. Germline CDR1 and CDR2: SGHNT and YENEEA. The V gene lost 4 bases and the J gene lost 0 bases, with 7 bases spanning the gap. The length of the CDR3 is 14 residues. For the CDR3, the DNA is TGTGCCAGCAGCTCCGGGGACTCTGGAAACACCATATATTTT. Its protein is CASSSGDSGNTIYF.

The chain combines TRBV27 with TRBJ2-5; 10 positions agree with TRBD2. CDR1 is MNHEY and CDR2 is SMNVEV in the germline V gene (reference sequence). V lost 6 bases and J lost 5; bases outside the gene matches: 12. The CDR3 runs 16 residues. The DNA for the CDR3 is TGTGCCAGCAGCTTCCTCCGGACTAGCGGAGTGGAGACCCAGTACTTC. This gives the protein CASSFLRTSGVETQYF.

The chain is built from TRBV10-3 and TRBJ1-1; TRBD1 aligns across 8 bases. The CDR3 is made up of 15 amino acids. Losses at the gene ends were 6 bases for V and 1 base for J; bases not matched to a gene: 7. Per the germline V gene, CDR1 is ENHRY and CDR2 is SYGVKD. CDR3 sequence: CAIRRGDRTNTEAFF. DNA for the CDR3: TGTGCCATCAGGAGAGGGGACAGGACGAACACTGAAGCTTTCTTT.

Ten or more counts support this clone. The chain recombines TRBV5-5 with TRBJ2-2, with unresolved D. The germline CDR1 and CDR2 sequences are SGHKS and YYEKEE (reference sequence). The CDR3 length is 13 residues. Trimming left V 5 bases short and J 0 bases short, with 5 bases between. This CDR3 reads CASSLANTGELFF. The CDR3 DNA follows: TGTGCCAGCAGTCTCGCGAACACCGGGGAGCTGTTTTTT.

This chain joins TRBV7-3 and TRBJ1-5; D not resolved. V lost 8 bases, J lost 3 bases, and 14 bases lay in between. The length of the CDR3 is 14 residues. CDR1 is SGHTA and CDR2 is FQGTGA in the germline V gene. The CDR3 here is CASGGMGNNQPQHF. The CDR3 nucleotides are TGTGCCAGCGGAGGGATGGGGAACAATCAGCCCCAGCATTTT.